Listed here are 22 T cell receptor beta chains from one sample, sequenced in a study of CD8 T cells in Susac syndrome. It was with random hexamers that about 0.45 to 1 ug RNA was reverse transcribed. TCRdb passed the immunoSEQ multiplex PCR reads through MiXCR, listing each CDR3 protein once. The table includes some 190,000 distinct CDR3 sequences, about 94% detected once. The specimen was CD4+ T cells from PBMCs. These receptor sequences come from a human donor with Susac syndrome.

The chain carries TRBV28 and TRBJ1-3, with a possible D match to TRBD1 (5 bases). From germline, CDR1 is MDHEN and CDR2 SYDVKM. The CDR3 has 14 residues. V was trimmed by 7 bases and J by 4 bases, leaving 14 bases between them. The CDR3 DNA reads as TGTGCCAGCACCTACGGGACCCCCGGAAACACCATATATTTT. It specifies CASTYGTPGNTIYF.

The chain uses TRBV20-1 and TRBJ2-5, with 8 positions matching TRBD2. This CDR3 is built from 11 residues. The V segment lost 8 bases and the J segment 8 bases; nucleotides outside the gene matches: 7. The germline gives CDR1 DFQATT, CDR2 SNEGSKA (reference sequence). Here the CDR3 DNA reads TGCAGTCCTCGGGGGGGCGTCACCCAGTACTTC. Protein sequence: CSPRGGVTQYF.

Written as DNA, the CDR3 is TGCAGTGCTTCGGACGCCAATCAGCCCCAGCATTTT. As protein: CSASDANQPQHF. V usage is TRBV20-1 and J usage is TRBJ1-5; the D is unclear. V was trimmed by 5 bases and J by 3 bases, leaving 8 bases between them. Germline V gene lookup returns CDR1 DFQATT and CDR2 SNEGSKA (reference sequence). This CDR3 is built from 12 residues.

This chain links TRBV10-3 with TRBJ2-1, with 7 bases aligning to TRBD2. Germline values: CDR1 ENHRY, CDR2 SYGVKD. With V trimmed by 2 bases and J by 8 bases, 12 bases remained unmatched. CDR3 size: 16 residues. The CDR3 loop reads CAISEVRTGGEDEQFF. The DNA of the CDR3 is TGTGCCATCAGTGAGGTGAGGACGGGGGGAGAAGATGAGCAGTTCTTC.

This chain joins TRBV5-4 and TRBJ1-2; 8 bases fit TRBD1. The CDR3 has 15 residues. The germline gives CDR1 SGHNT, CDR2 YYREEE (reference sequence). Trimming at V came to 2 bases and at J to 2 bases, leaving 5 bases not matched to a gene. The CDR3 here is CASSFSGTGNYGYTF. CDR3 nucleotide sequence: TGTGCCAGCAGCTTTTCCGGGACAGGAAACTATGGCTACACCTTC.

V and J are TRBV6-2 or TRBV6-3 and TRBJ2-7; 7 bases are shared with TRBD1. Germline loops: CDR1 MNHEY, CDR2 SVGEGT. J lost 2 bases, V lost 7 bases, and 11 bases had no gene match. The length of the CDR3 is 15 residues. The CDR3 protein is CASNNRDSHPYEQYF. The CDR3 DNA reads TGTGCCAGCAACAACCGGGACAGCCACCCCTACGAGCAGTACTTC.

The genes are TRBV18 and TRBJ1-2; D is possibly TRBD1 (6 bases). Germline values: CDR1 KGHSH, CDR2 LQKENI. The CDR3 is 13 amino acids. Trimming removed 3 bases at V and 6 bases at J, with 11 bases between. CDR3 DNA: TGTGCCAGCTCACCCTCCCACAGGGATGGCTACACCTTC. Translating gives CASSPSHRDGYTF.

In DNA, the CDR3 is TGCGCCAGCAACGACAGTCCTAACACCGGGGAGCTGTTTTTT. It yields the protein CASNDSPNTGELFF. This chain links TRBV5-1 with TRBJ2-2; TRBD1 is a possible D gene (5 bases). V was clipped by 6 bases and J by 2 bases, with 11 bases between them. This CDR3 is 14 amino acids long. Germline V CDR1 and CDR2: SGHRS, YFSETQ.

The chain couples TRBV7-2 to TRBJ2-5; 10 bases align to TRBD2. Trimming at V came to 0 bases and at J to 0 bases, leaving 10 bases not matched to a gene. The V gene's germline CDR1 is SGHTA and CDR2 FQGNSA. The CDR3 covers 19 residues. The CDR3 DNA reads TGTGCCAGCAGCTTAGCGGTGGCTAGCGGGGGCCTGTACCAAGAGACCCAGTACTTC. This encodes CASSLAVASGGLYQETQYF.

The rearrangement uses TRBV30 and TRBJ1-1; 7 bases line up with TRBD1. Germline CDR1 is GTSNPN and CDR2 is SVGIG (reference sequence). V lost 2 bases and J lost 5; bases outside the gene matches: 17. This CDR3 has 17 amino acids. CDR3 protein: CAWSRTLGTELWTEAFF. The CDR3 DNA is TGTGCCTGGAGTCGCACCCTCGGGACAGAATTGTGGACTGAAGCTTTCTTT. The whole variable domain, remainder taken from reference TRBV30 and TRBJ1-1, is SQTIHQWPATLVQPVGSPLSLECTVEGTSNPNLYWYRQAAGRGLQLLFYSVGIGQISSEVPQNLSASRPQDRQFILSSKKLLLSDSGFYLCAWSRTLGTELWTEAFFGQGTRLTVV.

The chain has TRBV7-2 and TRBJ1-6; D might be TRBD1 (5 bases). Per the germline V gene, CDR1 is SGHTA and CDR2 is FQGNSA. V lost 4 bases, J lost 8 bases, and 15 bases lay in between. The CDR3 consists of 15 residues. This CDR3 is CASSSGRPRDSPLHF. The DNA for the CDR3 is TGTGCCAGCAGCTCAGGGCGCCCCAGAGATTCACCCCTCCACTTT. Together with reference TRBV7-2 and TRBJ1-6, the CDR3 gives the full variable domain: GAGVSQSPSNKVTEKGKDVELRCDPISGHTALYWYRQSLGQGLEFLIYFQGNSAPDKSGLPSDRFSAERTGGSVSTLTIQRTQQEDSAVYLCASSSGRPRDSPLHFGNGTRLTVT.

This clonotype was seen only once. CDR3 in DNA: TGTGCCACCAGCAGGACTTTGGGCAGCTCACACTCCTACGAGCAGTACTTC. Protein sequence: CATSRTLGSSHSYEQYF. The rearrangement joins TRBV15 to TRBJ2-7; D uncertain. The CDR3 is 17 residues long. Germline CDR1 is LNHNV and CDR2 is YYDKDF (reference sequence). V was pared by 3 bases and J by 0 bases, with 18 bases between.

The genes are TRBV6-2 or TRBV6-3 and TRBJ1-5, with a weak D call TRBD1 (5 bases). This CDR3 is 16 amino acids long. V was clipped by 0 bases and J by 4 bases, with 13 bases between them. Germline CDR1 MNHEY, CDR2 SVGEGT. This CDR3 is CASSYSLGERNQPQHF. The CDR3 DNA is TGTGCCAGCAGTTACTCACTGGGGGAACGGAATCAGCCCCAGCATTTT.

The chain couples TRBV18 to TRBJ1-6, with no clear D. Germline V lookup: CDR1 KGHSH, CDR2 LQKENI. The length of the CDR3 is 12 residues. The V and J ends lost 5 bases and 8 bases respectively, with 7 bases between them. CDR3 sequence (DNA): TGTGCCAGCTCATCAGATGATTCACCCCTCCACTTT. Protein product: CASSSDDSPLHF.

The chain employs TRBV2 and TRBJ2-3; 8 bases are a match to TRBD1. Germline trimming cut 11 bases from V and 0 bases from J; bases unmatched to any gene: 4. This CDR3 is 13 amino acids long. Germline lookup yields CDR1 SNHLY and CDR2 FYNNEI. In DNA, the CDR3 is TGTGCCGGCCGGACAGGGAGCACAGATACGCAGTATTTT. Translation gives CAGRTGSTDTQYF.

The chain links TRBV30 to TRBJ1-5; 7 bases are a match to TRBD1. The CDR3 has 14 amino acids. CDR1 and CDR2 (germline): GTSNPN, SVGIG (reference sequence). Trimming at V came to 2 bases and at J to 6 bases, leaving 7 bases not matched to a gene. The CDR3 spells CAWSIQGYRQPQHF. Written as DNA, the CDR3 is TGTGCCTGGAGTATACAGGGGTACCGTCAGCCCCAGCATTTT.

The CDR3 DNA sequence: TGCGCCAGCAGCTTGGCCGGGGGACAGGGCTACGAGCAGTACTTC. As protein: CASSLAGGQGYEQYF. The chain carries TRBV5-1 and TRBJ2-7; 9 bases match TRBD1. The CDR3 totals 15 residues. V was pared by 0 bases and J by 3 bases, with 4 bases of the junction left unmatched. The germline gives CDR1 SGHRS, CDR2 YFSETQ. Drawing the rest from reference TRBV5-1 and TRBJ2-7, the complete variable domain is KAGVTQTPRYLIKTRGQQVTLSCSPISGHRSVSWYQQTPGQGLQFLFEYFSETQRNKGNFPGRFSGRQFSNSRSEMNVSTLELGDSALYLCASSLAGGQGYEQYFGPGTRLTVT.

The chain carries TRBV24-1 and TRBJ2-6, with 12 nucleotides matching TRBD1. V shed 9 bases and J 2 bases; nucleotides not matched to a gene: 10. Germline-derived CDR1 and CDR2 are KGHDR and SFDVKD. The CDR3 consists of 18 residues. The CDR3 nucleotides read TGTGCCACCTCCCCTTGGGGACAGGGGGCCGCTGGGGCCAACGTCCTGACTTTC. Its translation is CATSPWGQGAAGANVLTF.

The chain has TRBV3-1 and TRBJ1-1; D is uncertain. Germline V gene data show CDR1 as LGHDT and CDR2 as YNNKEL (reference sequence). The V end lost 3 bases, the J end lost 3 bases, and 14 bases lay between the germline ends. This CDR3 spans 15 amino acids. The CDR3 bases are TGTGCCAGCAGCCAGCGGACTGACCGGCACACTGAAGCTTTCTTT. It specifies CASSQRTDRHTEAFF. The complete variable domain, with remaining parts taken from reference TRBV3-1 and TRBJ1-1, reads DTAVSQTPKYLVTQMGNDKSIKCEQNLGHDTMYWYKQDSKKFLKIMFSYNNKELIINETVPNRFSPKSPDKAHLNLHINSLELGDSAVYFCASSQRTDRHTEAFFGQGTRLTVV.

The chain employs TRBV29-1 and TRBJ2-5; 7 bases fit TRBD2. Germline assignment: CDR1 SQVTM and CDR2 ANQGSEA. V gave up 7 bases and J gave up 5 bases; unmatched junction bases: 7. CDR3 length equals 12 residues. CDR3 residues: CSGRGGGETQYF. DNA of the CDR3: TGCAGCGGCCGCGGGGGAGGGGAGACCCAGTACTTC.

This chain joins TRBV3-1 and TRBJ1-4; no definite D call. The CDR3 is 14 amino acids. Looked up from germline, CDR1 is LGHDT and CDR2 is YNNKEL (reference sequence). V gave up 6 bases and J gave up 0 bases, with 8 bases separating them. The chain's CDR3 is CASSQTTTNEKLFF. CDR3 coding DNA: TGTGCCAGCAGTCAGACAACAACTAATGAAAAACTGTTTTTT.

The rearrangement links TRBV20-1 to TRBJ1-2; the match to TRBD1 covers 8 bases. With V trimmed by 5 bases and J by 7 bases, 9 bases remained unmatched. The CDR3 loop spans 13 amino acids. Germline V gives CDR1 DFQATT, CDR2 SNEGSKA (reference sequence). The CDR3 coding sequence is TGCAGTGCTGCGGGACAGGTAGAGGGTGGCTACACCTTC. Encoded protein: CSAAGQVEGGYTF.